This TCR beta chain stems from a study of OX40 agonist ivuxolimab in advanced cancers. Profiled with immunoSEQ multiplex PCR; TCRdb holds only in-frame clones, not every one. The sample lists 28,000 or so clones; over 90% were seen once. This CDR3 is 13 amino acids long. Germline V gene data show CDR1 as MNHNS and CDR2 as SASEGT. V was clipped by 10 bases and J by 2 bases, with 15 bases between them. Researchers took blood at baseline, on cycle 4 day 1, and on cycle 7 day 1. V is TRBV6-1 and J is TRBJ2-7, with a tentative D call TRBD1 (6 bases). The sequence was obtained from an adult with an advanced solid tumor such as melanoma, head and neck, liver or kidney cancer. This specimen was CD4+ or CD8+ T cells sorted from blood, taken in a trial of the OX40 agonist ivuxolimab. CDR3 bases: TGTGCCATCATACAGGGAATCCCCTACGAGCAGTACTTC. This gives the protein CAIIQGIPYEQYF.